The next 28 T cell receptor beta chains were all read from a single sample in a study of T-cell memory formation after mild COVID-19. MiXCR, applied by TCRdb to the 5' RACE reads, yields one record per CDR3 protein. The sample lists about 560,000 distinct CDR3 sequences, approximately 15% occurring once. Sequenced material: PBMCs or a T cell subset sorted from them (not recorded which). The receptors were gathered from an adult woman who had mild COVID-19 (a few samples of this study predate the infection). Cell type and time point are not known.

This clonotype was seen a few times. The V call is TRBV13, the J call TRBJ2-1, with D possibly being TRBD2 (5 bases). Germline CDR1 and CDR2: PRHDT and FYEKMQ (reference sequence). V lost 1 base to trimming and J lost 1 base, with 11 bases between them. The CDR3 loop spans 16 amino acids. CDR3 amino acids: CASSLDGGQSYNEQFF. Here the CDR3 DNA reads TGTGCCAGCAGCTTAGATGGCGGGCAGTCCTACAATGAGCAGTTCTTC.

This chain links TRBV6-1 with TRBJ1-5, with TRBD1 identical over 8 bases. The CDR3 totals 17 residues. The germline V gene has CDR1 MNHNS and CDR2 SASEGT. Trimming at V came to 5 bases and at J to 2 bases, leaving 11 bases not matched to a gene. The CDR3 DNA reads as TGTGCCAGCAGTCCCGACAGGGGCGGGATGGGCAATCAGCCCCAGCATTTT. Translation: CASSPDRGGMGNQPQHF.

This clonotype was seen more than once but under ten times. The J gene is TRBJ2-2, the V gene TRBV6-5; unclear D gene. Germline CDR1 and CDR2: MNHEY and SVGAGI. The CDR3 spans 18 residues. V was trimmed by 0 bases and J by 4 bases, leaving 18 bases between them. CDR3 sequence: CASSYSSVAGRSTGELFF. The CDR3 coding sequence is TGTGCCAGCAGTTACTCGAGCGTGGCAGGACGTTCCACCGGGGAGCTGTTTTTT.

This clonotype was counted only a few times. The gene calls are TRBV6-5 and TRBJ1-4, with 9 bases that match TRBD1. J was trimmed by 8 bases and V by 6 bases; bases with no gene match: 10. This CDR3 is built from 15 residues. Germline lookup yields CDR1 MNHEY and CDR2 SVGAGI. This chain's CDR3 is CASSLTGGPGEKLFF. The CDR3 nucleotides are TGTGCCAGCAGCCTTACAGGGGGCCCGGGAGAAAAACTGTTTTTT.

In this sample, this clonotype turned up a few times. The rearrangement links TRBV14 to TRBJ2-7; D gene unclear. Germline assignment: CDR1 SGHDN and CDR2 FVKESK. The V end lost 4 bases, the J end lost 5 bases, and 6 bases lay between the germline ends. There are 11 residues in the CDR3. CDR3 sequence (DNA): TGTGCCAGCAGCCGTTGGAACGAGCAGTACTTC. It yields the protein CASSRWNEQYF.

V is TRBV4-3 and J is TRBJ2-3; TRBD2 matches at 10 bases. Losses at the gene ends were 8 bases for V and 1 base for J; bases not matched to a gene: 9. Germline values: CDR1 LGHNA, CDR2 YSLEER. This CDR3 comprises 16 residues. The CDR3 region is CASQKGLASGTDTQYF. The DNA of the CDR3 is TGCGCCAGCCAGAAGGGACTAGCGTCAGGCACAGATACGCAGTATTTT.

This rearrangement joins TRBV20-1 to TRBJ2-1; D is perhaps TRBD2 (5 bases). V shed 4 bases and J shed 8 bases, with 12 bases lying between them. CDR1 and CDR2 (germline): DFQATT, SNEGSKA (reference sequence). CDR3 length: 12 amino acids. The CDR3 loop is CSATRGLYEQFF. The CDR3 nucleotides read TGCAGTGCTACTAGAGGGCTCTATGAGCAGTTCTTC.

The chain joins TRBV6-1 to TRBJ1-5, with 7 bases identical to TRBD1. Losses at the gene ends were 8 bases for V and 7 bases for J; bases not matched to a gene: 11. There are 14 residues in the CDR3. CDR1 is MNHNS and CDR2 is SASEGT in the germline V gene. The CDR3 DNA is TGTGCCAGCGCCGAGACAGGGACAATCCAGCCCCAGCATTTT. Amino acid sequence: CASAETGTIQPQHF.

The sample holds many counts of this clonotype. This rearrangement joins TRBV5-1 to TRBJ2-7, with 7 nucleotides matching TRBD1. Trimming removed 6 bases from V and 1 base from J; junction bases left unmatched: 4. The CDR3 is 13 residues long. CDR1 SGHRS and CDR2 YFSETQ come from the germline V gene. This chain's CDR3 is CASTDRPSYEQYF. The CDR3 DNA sequence: TGCGCCAGCACGGACAGGCCGTCCTACGAGCAGTACTTC.

This clonotype turned up a few times. The chain recombines TRBV12-3 or TRBV12-4 with TRBJ1-4; tentatively, D is TRBD1 (5 bases). There are 14 residues in the CDR3. V was pared by 6 bases and J by 7 bases, with 15 bases between. In DNA, the CDR3 is TGTGCCAGCAGACCCCCTGGGGCGGGTGAAAAACTGTTTTTT. Translated, it gives CASRPPGAGEKLFF.

The gene calls are TRBV7-3 and TRBJ2-3, with D possibly matching TRBD1 (5 bases). The ends were cut back, 5 bases at V and 0 bases at J, with 6 bases in the middle. The CDR3 consists of 13 residues. CDR1 and CDR2 (germline): SGHTA, FQGTGA. The CDR3 sequence: CASSGQSTDTQYF. DNA for the CDR3: TGTGCCAGCAGCGGACAAAGCACAGATACGCAGTATTTT.

The rearrangement joins TRBV6-5 to TRBJ1-4; tentative D call: TRBD1 (6 bases). CDR1 and CDR2 from the germline V gene are MNHEY and SVGAGI. V was shortened by 6 bases and J by 4 bases, with 12 bases between the two germline ends. The CDR3 covers 14 residues. The CDR3, as DNA: TGTGCCAGCAGACCAGGGGAATATAATGAAAAACTGTTTTTT. This gives the protein CASRPGEYNEKLFF.

The chain joins TRBV12-3 or TRBV12-4 to TRBJ1-1, with 10 positions matching TRBD1. V shed 7 bases and J 3 bases; nucleotides not matched to a gene: 8. This CDR3 is built from 15 residues. Written as DNA, the CDR3 is TGTGCCAGCAACCGAGACAGGGGGCTTTACACTGAAGCTTTCTTT. Protein: CASNRDRGLYTEAFF.

The V and J genes are TRBV6-6 and TRBJ2-1, with 10 bases that match TRBD1. This CDR3 is 15 amino acids long. Germline CDR1 is MNHNY and CDR2 is SVGAGI (reference sequence). Losses at the gene ends were 5 bases for V and 1 base for J; bases not matched to a gene: 2. CDR3: CASSGTGESYNEQFF. The CDR3 DNA sequence: TGTGCCAGCAGTGGGACAGGGGAATCCTACAATGAGCAGTTCTTC.

The chain uses TRBV27 and TRBJ2-3; TRBD1 aligns across 10 bases. Losses at the gene ends were 10 bases for V and 8 bases for J; bases not matched to a gene: 9. The germline CDR1 and CDR2 sequences are MNHEY and SMNVEV (reference sequence). The CDR3 sequence is 13 residues long. CDR3 loop: CATSTGGASTQYF. For the CDR3, the DNA is TGTGCCACCTCGACAGGGGGCGCAAGTACGCAGTATTTT.

This clonotype was seen ten or more times. The chain links TRBV5-1 to TRBJ2-7; TRBD2 matches 9 bases. The CDR3 loop spans 15 amino acids. Germline loops: CDR1 SGHRS, CDR2 YFSETQ. The V gene end was trimmed by 0 bases and the J gene end by 3 bases; junction bases not matched to a gene: 4. The CDR3 DNA is TGCGCCAGCAGCTTGGTGGCTAGCGGGGACTACGAGCAGTACTTC. This encodes CASSLVASGDYEQYF.

The sample holds a few counts of this clonotype. The CDR3 here is CAWGHNEQFF. CDR3 sequence (DNA): TGTGCCTGGGGCCACAATGAGCAGTTCTTC. V is TRBV30 and J is TRBJ2-1; the D is unclear. The CDR3 is made up of 10 amino acids. Germline CDR1 and CDR2: GTSNPN and SVGIG (reference sequence). Between the trimmed V and J ends, which lost 5 bases and 5 bases, there was a span of 4 bases.

This clonotype occurred a few times. The chain recombines TRBV20-1 with TRBJ2-1; D possibly corresponds to TRBD1 (6 bases). Looked up from germline, CDR1 is DFQATT and CDR2 is SNEGSKA (reference sequence). The CDR3 loop spans 13 amino acids. V was clipped by 6 bases and J by 4 bases, with 13 bases between them. CDR3 sequence reads: CSATTGYYNEQFF. CDR3 nucleotides: TGCAGTGCCACGACAGGTTATTACAATGAGCAGTTCTTC.

This CDR3 is CASSLALGRTGYGLTF. The CDR3 DNA is TGTGCCAGCAGCTTAGCTTTGGGGCGGACCGGCTATGGGCTCACCTTC. The chain uses TRBV7-2 and TRBJ1-2, with TRBD1 as a possible D gene (5 bases). Germline V lookup: CDR1 SGHTA, CDR2 FQGNSA. CDR3 length equals 16 residues. V lost 0 bases, J lost 13 bases, and 24 bases lay in between.

This clonotype was recorded at least ten times. The chain is built from TRBV7-2 and TRBJ2-7; no reliable D call. Trimming removed 4 bases at V and 6 bases at J, with 7 bases between. The germline gives CDR1 SGHTA, CDR2 FQGNSA. The CDR3 extends over 11 amino acids. Here the CDR3 DNA reads TGTGCCAGCAGCTCCTCCCGCGAGCAGTACTTC. Translating gives CASSSSREQYF.

This clonotype was seen many times. J is TRBJ1-1 and V is TRBV12-3 or TRBV12-4, with TRBD1 matching 9 bases. The V segment lost 2 bases and the J segment 0 bases; nucleotides outside the gene matches: 1. This CDR3 contains 15 residues. In DNA form, the CDR3 reads TGTGCCAGCAGTTTAAACAGGGGGCTGAACACTGAAGCTTTCTTT. This codes for CASSLNRGLNTEAFF.

This clonotype was detected a few times. The J gene is TRBJ1-2, the V gene TRBV27; possible D gene TRBD1, 5 bases. CDR1 and CDR2 from the germline V gene are MNHEY and SMNVEV (reference sequence). With 7 bases removed from V and 8 bases from J, the gap between germline ends came to 14 bases. The CDR3 is 12 residues long. CDR3 DNA sequence: TGTGCCAGCAAAAAAAGGGGATGGGGCTACACCTTC. Translation: CASKKRGWGYTF.

This chain joins TRBV21-1 and TRBJ2-7; the table calls TRBD1, which could not be checked here. TRBV21-1 is an annotated pseudogene. CDR3 length: 18 residues. The CDR3 loop is CASTLAPAKREQSYEQYF. Written as DNA, the CDR3 is TGTGCCAGCACCCTTGCCCCCGCGAAGCGGGAGCAATCCTACGAGCAGTACTTC.

The rearrangement uses TRBV3-1 and TRBJ1-3; TRBD1 is a possible D gene (6 bases). V was shortened by 4 bases and J by 0 bases, with 16 bases between the two germline ends. The CDR3 runs 17 residues. From germline, CDR1 is LGHDT and CDR2 YNNKEL (reference sequence). The CDR3 loop is CASSRRGSQSSGNTIYF. The CDR3, as DNA: TGTGCCAGCAGCCGCAGGGGCTCGCAAAGCTCTGGAAACACCATATATTTT.

This chain connects TRBV13 to TRBJ1-6; perhaps TRBD1 as D (6 bases). Germline V CDR1 and CDR2: PRHDT, FYEKMQ (reference sequence). The V end was cut by 5 bases, the J end by 7 bases, with 21 bases between. The CDR3 has 17 amino acids. CDR3 coding DNA: TGTGCCAGCAGCCTCCTCCTCGGGGGGGCCGGGAATTCACCCCTCCACTTT. This sequence encodes CASSLLLGGAGNSPLHF.

This clonotype was seen only a few times. The rearrangement joins TRBV6-5 to TRBJ1-1; no clear D gene. The CDR3 is made up of 16 amino acids. CDR1 MNHEY and CDR2 SVGAGI come from the germline V gene. V gave up 4 bases and J gave up 0 bases, with 15 bases separating them. DNA of the CDR3: TGTGCCAGCAGTTTAACACCTATCGGGATGAACACTGAAGCTTTCTTT. Translating it yields CASSLTPIGMNTEAFF.

This clonotype has a handful of counts. This chain connects TRBV5-1 to TRBJ2-5; the D is unclear. CDR1 is SGHRS and CDR2 is YFSETQ in the germline V gene. V lost 4 bases to trimming and J lost 0 bases, with 7 bases between them. The CDR3 covers 13 residues. The CDR3 reads CASSTRYQETQYF. The CDR3 DNA sequence: TGCGCCAGCAGCACAAGGTACCAAGAGACCCAGTACTTC.

This clonotype came up a few times. CDR3 amino acids: CASSDGLAGTAYEQYF. The CDR3 DNA sequence: TGTGCCAGCAGCGATGGACTAGCGGGGACGGCCTACGAGCAGTACTTC. The chain is built from TRBV7-2 and TRBJ2-7, with TRBD2 identical over 12 bases. This CDR3 has 16 residues. Germline-derived CDR1 and CDR2 are SGHTA and FQGNSA. With V trimmed by 5 bases and J by 2 bases, 7 bases remained unmatched.